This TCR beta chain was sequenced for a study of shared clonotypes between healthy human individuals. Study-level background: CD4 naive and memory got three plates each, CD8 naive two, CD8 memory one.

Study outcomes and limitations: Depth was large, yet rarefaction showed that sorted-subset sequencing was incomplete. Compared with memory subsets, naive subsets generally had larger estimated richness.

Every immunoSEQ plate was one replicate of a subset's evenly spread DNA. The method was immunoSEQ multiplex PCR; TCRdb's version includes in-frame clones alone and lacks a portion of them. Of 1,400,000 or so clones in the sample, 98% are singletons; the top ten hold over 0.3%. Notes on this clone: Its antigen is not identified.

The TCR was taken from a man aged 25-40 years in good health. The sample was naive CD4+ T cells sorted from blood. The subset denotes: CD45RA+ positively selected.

CDR3 in amino acids: CASSLVQGPDTQYF. The CDR3 DNA reads as TGCGCCAGCAGCTTGGTCCAGGGCCCAGATACGCAGTATTTT. V gene TRBV5-1 combines with J gene TRBJ2-3; possibly TRBD1 for D (5 bases). CDR3 length: 14 residues. Looked up from germline, CDR1 is SGHRS and CDR2 is YFSETQ. Trimming took off 0 bases at V and 4 bases at J, with 9 bases between the two ends.